This entry lists 18 T cell receptor beta chains sequenced from one sample in a study of OX40 agonist ivuxolimab in advanced cancers. Clones were read by immunoSEQ multiplex PCR, and TCRdb kept only the in-frame ones, dropping some. Of about 19,000 clones listed, over 70% are singletons. The input for sequencing was CD4+ or CD8+ T cells sorted from blood, taken in a trial of the OX40 agonist ivuxolimab. These TCRs come from an adult with an advanced solid tumor such as melanoma, head and neck, liver or kidney cancer.

This clone is medium-sized within its sample. CDR3 in DNA: TGTGCCAGCAGTCGGGACAGGCGTGCAACTAATGAAAAACTGTTTTTT. Its protein product is CASSRDRRATNEKLFF. The chain recombines TRBV6-6 with TRBJ1-4, with TRBD1 matching 8 bases. The V segment lost 5 bases and the J segment 0 bases; nucleotides outside the gene matches: 5. The CDR3 loop spans 16 amino acids. Germline V CDR1 and CDR2: MNHNY, SVGAGI (reference sequence).

This chain uses TRBV2 with TRBJ2-1, with 12 positions matching TRBD2. Germline loops: CDR1 SNHLY, CDR2 FYNNEI. After removal of 0 bases from V and 0 bases from J, the junction contained 3 bases not matched to a gene. This CDR3 has 18 amino acids. CDR3 in DNA: TGTGCCAGCAGTGAAGCAGGACTAGCGGGGCTCTCCTACAATGAGCAGTTCTTC. It specifies CASSEAGLAGLSYNEQFF.

This clone qualifies as hyperexpanded. Other DNA sequences in this sample translate to the same CDR3. The J gene is TRBJ1-6, the V gene TRBV4-1, with D hard to call. Germline V CDR1 and CDR2: MGHRA, YSYEKL. The CDR3 covers 17 residues. Trimming shortened V by 4 bases and J by 0 bases, and 13 bases separated the two germline ends. This CDR3 reads CASSPEASSSYNSPLHF. CDR3 sequence (DNA): TGCGCCAGCAGCCCTGAGGCTTCCAGCTCCTATAATTCACCCCTCCACTTT.

This chain connects TRBV7-2 to TRBJ2-7, with D hard to call. V lost 2 bases, J lost 2 bases, and 4 bases lay in between. The CDR3 contains 12 residues. Per the germline V gene, CDR1 is SGHTA and CDR2 is FQGNSA. The CDR3: CASSLLTYEQYF. CDR3 nucleotides: TGTGCCAGCAGCTTATTGACCTACGAGCAGTACTTC. The variable domain in full, with the rest retrieved from reference TRBV7-2 and TRBJ2-7, is GAGVSQSPSNKVTEKGKDVELRCDPISGHTALYWYRQSLGQGLEFLIYFQGNSAPDKSGLPSDRFSAERTGGSVSTLTIQRTQQEDSAVYLCASSLLTYEQYFGPGTRLTVT.

The rearrangement uses TRBV28 and TRBJ2-2, with 10 bases identical to TRBD1. The germline CDR1 and CDR2 sequences are MDHEN and SYDVKM. This CDR3 region has 15 residues. V lost 3 bases to trimming and J lost 7 bases; unmatched junction nucleotides: 5. The CDR3 region has the DNA TGTGCCAGCAGTTTTCGCGGACAGGGGGACGGGGAGCTGTTTTTT. Translating gives CASSFRGQGDGELFF.

The J gene is TRBJ2-7, the V gene TRBV9; 8 nucleotides agree with TRBD2. The germline V gene encodes CDR1 SGDLS and CDR2 YYNGEE. With 4 bases clipped from V and 5 bases from J, the junction kept 8 bases outside the gene matches. The length of the CDR3 is 14 residues. In DNA, the CDR3 is TGTGCCAGCAGCCTCAGCGGGAGAAAGGACGAGCAGTACTTC. It is translated as CASSLSGRKDEQYF.

This clone has a single count. A junction end diverges from the germline sequence, so it may reflect a read error. The chain couples TRBV4-1 to TRBJ1-1, with TRBD1 as a possible D gene (5 bases). Looked up from germline, CDR1 is MGHRA and CDR2 is YSYEKL. The CDR3 loop spans 11 amino acids. The CDR3 DNA reads as TGTGCCAGCAGCCTGGCAGGGCAAGCTTTCTTT. Translating gives CASSLAGQAFF.

This clone was counted between two and nine times. The chain carries TRBV11-2 and TRBJ1-1, with TRBD1 matching over 9 bases. Per the germline V gene, CDR1 is SGHAT and CDR2 is FQNNGV. The CDR3 length is 14 residues. Trimming took 3 bases from V and 3 from J; bases not matched to a gene: 2. The CDR3 protein is CASSLGQGDTEAFF. CDR3 bases: TGTGCCAGCAGCTTGGGACAGGGTGACACTGAAGCTTTCTTT.

This clone was seen only a few times. CDR3 loop: CASSQEQRSNYGYTF. Written as DNA, the CDR3 is TGCGCCAGCAGCCAAGAACAGCGATCTAACTATGGCTACACCTTC. This chain uses TRBV4-1 with TRBJ1-2; D is undetermined. Trimming left V 0 bases short and J 0 bases short, with 8 bases between. The CDR3 contains 15 residues. Germline CDR1 MGHRA, CDR2 YSYEKL.

This clone showed up just a few times. The V call is TRBV11-2, the J call TRBJ2-5; TRBD1 or TRBD2 may be the D gene (7 bases each). The CDR3 is 17 residues long. Germline lookup yields CDR1 SGHAT and CDR2 FQNNGV. V lost 8 bases and J 5 bases, leaving 27 bases between the germline ends. CDR3 sequence (DNA): TGTGCCAGCCGTCAGGGGGGAGGGGGAACCAAAAAGGAGACCCAGTACTTC. Translating gives CASRQGGGGTKKETQYF.

The rearrangement uses TRBV7-2 and TRBJ1-1; TRBD1 is a possible D gene (5 bases). This CDR3 region has 15 residues. V shed 5 bases and J shed 5 bases, with 18 bases lying between them. Germline CDR1 is SGHTA and CDR2 is FQGNSA. CDR3 protein: CASSPHSGGGTEAFF. CDR3 nucleotide sequence: TGTGCCAGCAGCCCACACTCGGGGGGAGGTACTGAAGCTTTCTTT.

The CDR3 coding sequence is TGTGCCAGCAGCACGTTTGGGGCAACTAATGAAAAACTGTTTTTT. Its protein product is CASSTFGATNEKLFF. The chain combines TRBV6-6 with TRBJ1-4; D unresolved. CDR3 length: 15 residues. Between the trimmed V and J ends, which lost 6 bases and 0 bases, there was a span of 11 bases. The germline CDR1 and CDR2 sequences are MNHNY and SVGAGI (reference sequence).

The chain is built from TRBV11-3 and TRBJ2-2; either TRBD1 or TRBD2 may fit D (5 bases each). This CDR3 has 15 residues. CDR1 and CDR2 (germline): SGHNT, YENEEA. V lost 0 bases, J lost 5 bases, and 10 bases lay in between. CDR3 amino acids: CASSLDGTGTGELFF. CDR3 DNA sequence: TGTGCCAGCAGCTTAGATGGGACGGGAACCGGGGAGCTGTTTTTT.

This chain joins TRBV7-3 and TRBJ1-4; possible D gene TRBD1, 5 bases. This CDR3 spans 17 amino acids. V was clipped by 8 bases and J by 4 bases, with 23 bases between them. Per the germline V gene, CDR1 is SGHTA and CDR2 is FQGTGA. DNA of the CDR3: TGTGCCAGCCCCCCGGGGAGGGGTCCCTCCTGTAATGAAAAACTGTTTTTT. Translating gives CASPPGRGPSCNEKLFF.

The chain is built from TRBV28 and TRBJ2-1; D is unclear. The germline V and J ends were trimmed by 0 bases and 0 bases, with 6 bases remaining between them. CDR3 length equals 15 residues. CDR1 and CDR2 (germline): MDHEN, SYDVKM. The CDR3 reads CASSLWTGSYNEQFF. CDR3 DNA sequence: TGTGCCAGCAGTTTATGGACTGGCTCCTACAATGAGCAGTTCTTC.

This clone was detected only a few times. The chain recombines TRBV2 with TRBJ2-1, with TRBD2 matching 15 bases. The CDR3 contains 18 residues. V lost 10 bases, J lost 0 bases, and 10 bases stayed unmatched. Germline loops: CDR1 SNHLY, CDR2 FYNNEI. The CDR3, as DNA: TGTGCCACCTATCCAGGACTAGCGGGAGGGAGCTCCTACAATGAGCAGTTCTTC. Encoded protein: CATYPGLAGGSSYNEQFF.

The chain employs TRBV7-3 and TRBJ2-5, with D perhaps matching TRBD1 (6 bases). The V end lost 9 bases, the J end lost 4 bases, and 21 bases lay between the germline ends. This CDR3 has 15 residues. Germline CDR1 and CDR2: SGHTA and FQGTGA. The CDR3 region has the DNA TGTGCCAGTACCACCGGGACACCGGCAGGAGAGACCCAGTACTTC. Protein sequence: CASTTGTPAGETQYF.

This clone was observed a few times. The chain has TRBV5-6 and TRBJ2-7; 8 nucleotides align to TRBD2. The CDR3 covers 11 residues. Germline CDR1 and CDR2: SGHDT and YYEEEE. J was trimmed by 12 bases and V by 6 bases; bases with no gene match: 8. CDR3 loop: CASTLGGGLYF. The CDR3 coding sequence is TGTGCCAGCACCTTAGGCGGGGGGTTGTACTTC.